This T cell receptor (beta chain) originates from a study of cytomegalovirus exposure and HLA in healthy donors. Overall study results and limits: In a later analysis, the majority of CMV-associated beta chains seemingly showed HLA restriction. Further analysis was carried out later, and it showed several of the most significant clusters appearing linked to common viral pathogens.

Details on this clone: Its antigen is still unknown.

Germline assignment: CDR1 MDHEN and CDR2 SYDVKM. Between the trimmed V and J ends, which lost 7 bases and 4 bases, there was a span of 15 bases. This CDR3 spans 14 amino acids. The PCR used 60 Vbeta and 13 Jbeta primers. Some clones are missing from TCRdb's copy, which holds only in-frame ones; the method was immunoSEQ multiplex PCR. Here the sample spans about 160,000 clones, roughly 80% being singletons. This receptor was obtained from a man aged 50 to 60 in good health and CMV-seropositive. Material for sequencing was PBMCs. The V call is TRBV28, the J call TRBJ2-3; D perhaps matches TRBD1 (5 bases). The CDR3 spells CASKGPLRADTQYF. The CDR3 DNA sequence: TGTGCCAGCAAGGGGCCTCTGCGCGCAGATACGCAGTATTTT. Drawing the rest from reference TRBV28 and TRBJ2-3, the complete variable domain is DVKVTQSSRYLVKRTGEKVFLECVQDMDHENMFWYRQDPGLGLRLIYFSYDVKMKEKGDIPEGYSVSREKKERFSLILESASTNQTSMYLCASKGPLRADTQYFGPGTRLTVL.